Listed below are T cell receptor beta chains from one sample, sequenced in a study of blood T cells in healthy people across ages. TCRdb re-analysed the 5' RACE reads in MiXCR, keeping a single row per CDR3 protein. This sample has about 970,000 distinct CDR3 sequences, with roughly half found just once. Input material: blood. All receptors come from a woman in her fifties or sixties in good health. CDR3s include the opening cysteine and the closing phenylalanine or tryptophan. The D gene is left open where the match is weak. Rows give clone size only sometimes, using once, few, many, or a class for an expanded clone.

few - TRBJ2-3 TRBV11-2 TGTGCCAGCAGCCGGGGGCGAGGCACAGATACGCAGTATTTT CASSRGRGTDTQYF
- - TRBJ1-1 TRBV10-3 TGTGCCATCAGGGAGGTGGCAGGGCGATCCCCTGAAGCTTTCTTT CAIREVAGRSPEAFF
few TRBD2 TRBJ2-5 TRBV11-3 TGTGCCAGCAGCTTAGGAGACCTAGCGGGTATAGAGACCCAGTACTTC CASSLGDLAGIETQYF
- - TRBJ2-1 TRBV4-3 TGCGCCAGCAGCGTGGGGTCTGGAGGGGTTGAGCAGTTCTTC CASSVGSGGVEQFF
few TRBD2 TRBJ2-5 TRBV6-2/TRBV6-3 TGTGCCAGCAGCCAAAGATCGCTAGCGGGATACCAAGAGACCCAGTACTTC CASSQRSLAGYQETQYF
- TRBD1 TRBJ2-3 TRBV6-2/TRBV6-3 TGTGCCAGCAGTCCCGGGACAGGGGTTGATACGCAGTATTTT CASSPGTGVDTQYF
- - TRBJ2-1 TRBV14 TGTGCCTCTAGTCACGGGATTGGCGGGTCCTACACTGAGCAGTTCTTC CASSHGIGGSYTEQFF
- - TRBJ1-2 TRBV27 TGTGCCAGCAGTTCCAACAGGGCGTCATTCTACACCTTC CASSSNRASFYTF
few - TRBJ1-1 TRBV18 TGTGCCAGCTTGTCCAAGGCAAGGAACACTGAAGCTTTCTTT CASLSKARNTEAFF
few TRBD1 TRBJ2-3 TRBV25-1 TGTGCCAGCAGTGAGGGTGGACAGGGAGTTATGGGCACAGATACGCAGTATTTT CASSEGGQGVMGTDTQYF
- - TRBJ2-3 TRBV29-1 TGCAGCGTCATGCAGGGGGGTTGGAGGGGGGCCACAGATACGCAGTATTTT CSVMQGGWRGATDTQYF
- - TRBJ2-2 TRBV27 TGTGCCAGCAAAGGGGACCTTGACTCCGGGGAGCTGTTTTTT CASKGDLDSGELFF
few TRBD2 TRBJ2-5 TRBV29-1 TGCAGCGTTATTAGCGGGAGTGGGGGAGAGACCCAGTACTTC CSVISGSGGETQYF